The source of this TCR beta chain is a study of T-cell reconstitution after alpha-beta-depleted transplantation in children. Deletions cut 5 bases from V and 1 base from J, with 10 bases between. Germline-derived CDR1 and CDR2 are MGHDK and SYGVNS. CDR3 length: 14 residues. Preparation of the TCRbeta library used unique molecular identifiers. TCRdb reprocessed the PCR reads with MiXCR, giving one entry per CDR3 protein. The sample records about 460,000 distinct CDR3 sequences, over 9.5% being singletons. This clonotype was seen ten or more times. The antigen is undetermined. The study's findings and limits: T-cell numbers and diversity one year post-transplant derived largely from freshly generated T cells. High day-60 TCRbeta diversity in some patients came from surviving recipient T cells and thymic progenitors. About two months after transplant, alpha-beta T cells reportedly came from several hundred expanded graft clones.

V usage is TRBV25-1 and J usage is TRBJ2-3; D is undetermined. The sequence was obtained from a child aged 2 to 15 with inherited bone marrow failure, due to receive a stem cell transplant. Sequenced here: PBMCs, sampled before TCRalphabeta/CD19-depleted stem cell transplant. CDR3 nucleotide sequence: TGTGCCAGCAGTTTCCGTAAGGGCACAGATACGCAGTATTTT. Translating it yields CASSFRKGTDTQYF.